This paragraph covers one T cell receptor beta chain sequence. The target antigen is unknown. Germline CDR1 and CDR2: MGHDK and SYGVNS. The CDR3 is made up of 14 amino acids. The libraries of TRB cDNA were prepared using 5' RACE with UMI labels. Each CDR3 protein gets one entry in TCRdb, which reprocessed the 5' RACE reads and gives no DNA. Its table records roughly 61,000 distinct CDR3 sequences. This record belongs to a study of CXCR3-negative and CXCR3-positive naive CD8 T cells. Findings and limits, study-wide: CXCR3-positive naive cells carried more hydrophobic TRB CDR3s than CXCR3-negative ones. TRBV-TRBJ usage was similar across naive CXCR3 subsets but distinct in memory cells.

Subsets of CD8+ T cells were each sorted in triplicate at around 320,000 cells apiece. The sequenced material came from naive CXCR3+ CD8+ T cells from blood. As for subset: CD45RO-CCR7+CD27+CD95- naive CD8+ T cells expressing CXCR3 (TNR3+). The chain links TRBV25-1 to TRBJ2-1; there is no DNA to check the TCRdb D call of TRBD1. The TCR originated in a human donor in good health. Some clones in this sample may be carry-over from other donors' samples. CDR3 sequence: CASSEGAGGNEQFF.